This T cell receptor beta chain was profiled in a study of spatial heterogeneity in lung cancer. For the study at large: Detection of beta-chain sequences consistently exceeded that of alpha-chain sequences. As counted in raw reads, each unique TCR and UMI combination appeared more than ten times on average. Study-wide results and caveats: More often at tumor resection than at routine follow-up, ubiquitous expanded tumor TCRs were detected in the blood.

Every TCR cDNA molecule bore its own unique molecular identifier. TCRdb ran MiXCR on the 5' RACE reads and lists one entry per CDR3 protein. The sample consists of 45,000 to 55,000 distinct CDR3 sequences, approximately 5.3% of them appearing once. This clonotype was counted between two and nine times. Its antigen is not identified. Germline CDR1 reads MNHEY; CDR2 reads SVGEGT. This CDR3 is 17 amino acids long. Trimming cost V 4 bases and J 5 bases, with 21 bases left between them. Time point indicated: sample taken at primary tumor resection. Sequencing of whole RNA from tumor, nontumor lung or frozen PBMC involved no sorting.

This sample comprised PBMCs, obtained at surgery. The receptor was derived from a male donor with early-stage non-small cell lung cancer. The chain joins TRBV6-2 or TRBV6-3 to TRBJ1-5, with D unclear. The CDR3 here is CASSWRALDTTDQPQHF. CDR3 DNA sequence: TGTGCCAGCAGTTGGAGGGCCCTTGACACCACTGATCAGCCCCAGCATTTT.